The 21 T cell receptor beta chains reported below all come from one sample, sequenced in a study of cytomegalovirus exposure and HLA in healthy donors. It was with 60 Vbeta and 13 Jbeta primers that the PCR ran. This table comes from immunoSEQ multiplex PCR, and its TCRdb copy is limited to in-frame clones, with some not included. Found here are 190,000 or so clones, around 83% of them singletons; the top ten hold 1.5% to 2%. The sequenced sample was PBMCs. Receptors originate from a man aged 45 to 65 in good health and CMV-seronegative.

This clone was counted only a few times. This chain links TRBV9 with TRBJ2-2, with unresolved D. Trimming took 0 bases from V and 3 from J, leaving 9 bases between them. CDR1 is SGDLS and CDR2 is YYNGEE in the germline V gene. The length of the CDR3 is 15 residues. The CDR3 DNA reads TGTGCCAGCAGCGTAGACACCCTGGACACCGGGGAGCTGTTTTTT. This gives the protein CASSVDTLDTGELFF.

This clone has a handful of counts. The gene calls are TRBV4-1 and TRBJ2-5, with a tentative D call TRBD1 (7 bases). The CDR3 consists of 15 residues. The V and J ends lost 4 bases and 5 bases respectively, with 17 bases between them. Germline V lookup: CDR1 MGHRA, CDR2 YSYEKL. CDR3 residues: CASSRGEQGHETQYF. CDR3 nucleotides: TGCGCCAGCAGCCGGGGGGAACAGGGGCACGAGACCCAGTACTTC.

The chain carries TRBV7-8 and TRBJ1-2; 10 nucleotides line up with TRBD1. The CDR3 covers 15 residues. With 3 bases clipped from V and 5 bases from J, the junction kept 6 bases outside the gene matches. Per the germline V gene, CDR1 is SGHVS and CDR2 is FQNEAQ. The CDR3 DNA follows: TGTGCCAGCAGCTTCGACAGGGGGCGCATATATGGCTACACCTTC. As protein: CASSFDRGRIYGYTF.

This rearrangement joins TRBV27 to TRBJ2-3; no firm D call. In germline, CDR1 is MNHEY, CDR2 SMNVEV (reference sequence). V was clipped by 5 bases and J by 1 base, with 4 bases between them. CDR3 length equals 12 residues. The CDR3 DNA reads TGTGCCAGCAGTCGTGGCACAGATACGCAGTATTTT. This sequence encodes CASSRGTDTQYF.

The gene calls are TRBV5-6 and TRBJ1-5, with 7 positions matching TRBD1. CDR3 length equals 16 residues. J was trimmed by 4 bases and V by 0 bases; bases with no gene match: 7. Per the germline V gene, CDR1 is SGHDT and CDR2 is YYEEEE. This CDR3 is CASSLALGQLNQPQHF. The CDR3 DNA is TGTGCCAGCAGCTTGGCCCTGGGACAGTTGAATCAGCCCCAGCATTTT.

This clone was observed a handful of times. V is TRBV6-1 and J is TRBJ1-5; 10 nucleotides line up with TRBD1. Germline CDR1 is MNHNS and CDR2 is SASEGT. The CDR3 runs to 14 residues. The trim removed 3 bases at V and 5 bases at J, leaving 1 base unmatched. CDR3 amino acids: CASSETGGDQPQHF. DNA of the CDR3: TGTGCCAGCAGTGAGACAGGGGGCGATCAGCCCCAGCATTTT.

The V gene is TRBV4-1, the J gene TRBJ2-3, with D possibly TRBD1 on 6 matching bases. Germline V gene data show CDR1 as MGHRA and CDR2 as YSYEKL. Trimming pared 5 bases from V and 2 bases from J, leaving 14 bases between. The CDR3 covers 15 residues. CDR3 amino acids: CASSNRDTDTDTQYF. In DNA form, the CDR3 reads TGCGCCAGCAGCAACCGGGACACCGACACAGATACGCAGTATTTT.

This chain joins TRBV4-2 and TRBJ2-6; possible D gene TRBD2, 6 bases. V lost 1 base and J 4 bases, leaving 11 bases between the germline ends. CDR3 size: 16 residues. In germline, CDR1 is LGHNA, CDR2 YNFKEQ. CDR3 sequence reads: CASSQVGGTGANVLTF. The CDR3 nucleotides read TGTGCCAGCAGCCAAGTCGGAGGGACCGGGGCCAACGTCCTGACTTTC.

The V call is TRBV5-8, the J call TRBJ2-7, with TRBD1 identical over 7 bases. Germline CDR1 is SGHTS and CDR2 is YDEGEE. This CDR3 region has 15 residues. The V segment lost 3 bases and the J segment 1 base; nucleotides outside the gene matches: 7. CDR3 bases: TGTGCCAGCAGCTACGGGACAGACCATTCCTACGAGCAGTACTTC. It yields the protein CASSYGTDHSYEQYF.

The V call is TRBV7-6, the J call TRBJ2-2; the match to TRBD1 covers 8 bases. CDR1 is SGHVS, CDR2 FNYEAQ, per germline. V trimming: 5 bases; J trimming: 7 bases; junction bases outside the gene matches: 9. The length of the CDR3 is 15 residues. The CDR3 protein is CASSDTQGAGGELFF. CDR3 bases: TGTGCCAGCAGCGATACCCAGGGGGCAGGCGGGGAGCTGTTTTTT.

The V call is TRBV30, the J call TRBJ1-4; 9 bases are shared with TRBD1. With V trimmed by 5 bases and J by 2 bases, 0 bases remained unmatched. There are 13 residues in the CDR3. Germline V gene sequence: CDR1 GTSNPN, CDR2 SVGIG (reference sequence). The CDR3 DNA reads as TGTGCCTGGGGGACAGGGACTAATGAAAAACTGTTTTTT. It is translated as CAWGTGTNEKLFF.

The chain couples TRBV25-1 to TRBJ1-6; a weak D match, TRBD1 (5 bases). This CDR3 comprises 17 residues. V shed 5 bases and J shed 7 bases, with 21 bases lying between them. CDR1 and CDR2 (germline): MGHDK, SYGVNS. The chain's CDR3 is CASSRPGRGGGNSPLHF. The CDR3 region has the DNA TGTGCCAGCAGTCGGCCAGGGCGGGGGGGAGGGAATTCACCCCTCCACTTT.

The rearrangement uses TRBV2 and TRBJ2-7, with a possible D match to TRBD1 (7 bases). The CDR3 is made up of 14 amino acids. Per germline, CDR1 SNHLY and CDR2 FYNNEI. V was pared by 2 bases and J by 6 bases, with 14 bases between. Here the CDR3 DNA reads TGTGCCAGCAGTGAAAGTCGGCGGGACAGCGAGCAGTACTTC. As protein: CASSESRRDSEQYF.

The V and J genes are TRBV28 and TRBJ2-6, with 7 bases matching TRBD1. V lost 8 bases, J lost 0 bases, and 10 bases stayed unmatched. Germline V lookup: CDR1 MDHEN, CDR2 SYDVKM. The CDR3 extends over 17 amino acids. CDR3 bases: TGTGCCAGCCATGGACAGGAGAGTAGCTCTGGGGCCAACGTCCTGACTTTC. Translation gives CASHGQESSSGANVLTF.

V is TRBV18 and J is TRBJ2-2; D perhaps matches TRBD2 (6 bases). CDR1 is KGHSH and CDR2 is LQKENI in the germline V gene. CDR3 size: 12 residues. This CDR3 reads CATGANTGELFF. CDR3 bases: TGTGCTACGGGGGCGAACACCGGGGAGCTGTTTTTT.

The chain carries TRBV19 and TRBJ1-2, with 10 bases fitting TRBD1. The J segment lost 3 bases and the V segment lost 7 bases, leaving 5 bases of the junction unmatched. This CDR3 has 14 residues. CDR1 is LNHDA and CDR2 is SQIVND in the germline V gene (reference sequence). The CDR3 DNA follows: TGTGCCAGTACCAAGGACAGGGGGGACTATGGCTACACCTTC. As protein: CASTKDRGDYGYTF.

V usage is TRBV27 and J usage is TRBJ2-5, with TRBD2 matching 14 bases. In germline, CDR1 is MNHEY, CDR2 SMNVEV (reference sequence). Germline trimming cut 2 bases from V and 4 bases from J; bases unmatched to any gene: 12. This CDR3 has 19 residues. The CDR3, as DNA: TGTGCCAGCAGTTTACTAGGGTTGACGGGACTAGCGGGAGTAGAGACCCAGTACTTC. As protein: CASSLLGLTGLAGVETQYF.

V and J are TRBV9 and TRBJ1-6; D might be TRBD1 (6 bases). This CDR3 region has 15 residues. Germline assignment: CDR1 SGDLS and CDR2 YYNGEE. V lost 3 bases to trimming and J lost 2 bases, with 9 bases between them. The CDR3 sequence is CASSAQGAYNSPLHF. The CDR3 nucleotides read TGTGCCAGCAGCGCACAGGGTGCCTATAATTCACCCCTCCACTTT.

This clone was detected once. CDR3 in amino acids: CSGQGLSTQYF. CDR3 in DNA: TGCAGTGGACAGGGGTTGAGTACGCAGTATTTT. The chain combines TRBV29-1 with TRBJ2-3, with 9 bases aligning to TRBD1. Germline V lookup: CDR1 SQVTM, CDR2 ANQGSEA. The CDR3 is made up of 11 amino acids.

The chain links TRBV19 to TRBJ1-2, with D perhaps matching TRBD1 (6 bases). There are 16 residues in the CDR3. Trimming removed 8 bases at V and 0 bases at J, with 19 bases between. Germline CDR1 and CDR2: LNHDA and SQIVND (reference sequence). This chain's CDR3 is CASRTSTGNPNYGYTF. In DNA form, the CDR3 reads TGTGCCAGTCGAACATCCACAGGGAACCCTAACTATGGCTACACCTTC.

The J gene is TRBJ1-1, the V gene TRBV2; 11 positions agree with TRBD1. The CDR3 consists of 15 residues. After removal of 6 bases from V and 4 bases from J, the junction contained 7 bases not matched to a gene. The germline CDR1 and CDR2 sequences are SNHLY and FYNNEI. CDR3 protein: CASRDRGQGSTEAFF. CDR3 DNA sequence: TGTGCCAGCAGGGACAGGGGGCAAGGTAGCACTGAAGCTTTCTTT.